The 2 T cell receptor beta chains given below trace back to one sample, sequenced in a study of blood T cell repertoires in COVID-19. This table comes from immunoSEQ multiplex PCR, and its TCRdb copy is limited to in-frame clones, with some not included. The repertoire holds under 200,000 clones, with about 82% as singletons. The sequencing input was peripheral blood. All receptors come from a woman in her twenties or thirties with acute or convalescent COVID-19.

This clone was found a few times. This sequence joins TRBV11-2 and TRBJ2-2; D remains ambiguous. The CDR3 is 16 residues long. The V and J ends lost 1 base and 0 bases respectively, with 9 bases between them. CDR1 SGHAT and CDR2 FQNNGV come from the germline V gene. CDR3 protein: CASSLVAAPNTGELFF. The CDR3 DNA reads TGTGCCAGCAGCTTAGTTGCGGCCCCGAACACCGGGGAGCTGTTTTTT.

V usage is TRBV9 and J usage is TRBJ1-1; D gene unclear. Germline CDR1 is SGDLS and CDR2 is YYNGEE. The CDR3 consists of 14 residues. V gave up 2 bases and J gave up 2 bases, with 10 bases separating them. Here the CDR3 reads CASSVSGGNTEAFF. CDR3 nucleotide sequence: TGTGCCAGCAGCGTCTCCGGAGGCAACACTGAAGCTTTCTTT.